Below are 32 T cell receptor beta chains sequenced from a single sample in a study of blood T cell repertoires in COVID-19. Clones were sequenced by immunoSEQ multiplex PCR, and TCRdb holds only the in-frame ones, with some missing. The data hold some 260,000 clones, with over 65% observed a single time. Sequenced: peripheral blood. The source is a woman aged 80 or over with acute or convalescent COVID-19.

V is TRBV4-1 and J is TRBJ1-6, with TRBD1 matching over 7 bases. Unmatched junction bases numbered 12, after V lost 3 bases and J lost 7 bases. Germline CDR1 and CDR2: MGHRA and YSYEKL. The CDR3 sequence is 17 residues long. The DNA of the CDR3 is TGCGCCAGCAGCCATCAGCTGGGGACAGCATTAAATTCACCCCTCCACTTT. Translation gives CASSHQLGTALNSPLHF.

The chain combines TRBV6-6 with TRBJ1-5; 7 bases align to TRBD1. J was trimmed by 6 bases and V by 2 bases; bases with no gene match: 4. The CDR3 has 14 amino acids. The germline V gene encodes CDR1 MNHNY and CDR2 SVGAGI (reference sequence). The DNA for the CDR3 is TGTGCCAGCAGTTACGGAGGGGGCGTTCAGCCCCAGCATTTT. It is translated as CASSYGGGVQPQHF.

V gene TRBV28 combines with J gene TRBJ2-3, with 10 nucleotides matching TRBD2. J was trimmed by 4 bases and V by 6 bases; bases with no gene match: 7. The CDR3 is made up of 15 amino acids. CDR1 MDHEN and CDR2 SYDVKM come from the germline V gene. CDR3: CASRLGLAVADTQYF. CDR3 nucleotides: TGTGCCAGCAGACTTGGACTAGCGGTGGCAGATACGCAGTATTTT.

This clone was seen a few times. The chain carries TRBV14 and TRBJ1-1; D is perhaps TRBD1 (6 bases). There are 16 residues in the CDR3. Germline CDR1 SGHDN, CDR2 FVKESK. V was shortened by 4 bases and J by 4 bases, with 19 bases between the two germline ends. The chain's CDR3 is CASSPSINRVGTEAFF. The CDR3 DNA is TGTGCCAGCAGCCCCTCAATTAACAGGGTAGGCACTGAAGCTTTCTTT.

The sample holds one count of this clone. The CDR3 loop is CASSPGGNSPLHF. For the CDR3, the DNA is TGTGCCAGCAGTCCAGGGGGCAACTCACCCCTCCACTTT. The chain employs TRBV28 and TRBJ1-6; 8 bases align to TRBD1. CDR1 and CDR2 from the germline V gene are MDHEN and SYDVKM. There are 13 residues in the CDR3. Unmatched junction bases numbered 4, after V lost 5 bases and J lost 10 bases.

The chain joins TRBV2 to TRBJ1-2; the match to TRBD1 covers 10 bases. V was clipped by 7 bases and J by 7 bases; unmatched bases: 9. CDR1 is SNHLY and CDR2 is FYNNEI in the germline V gene. The CDR3 runs 14 residues. DNA for the CDR3: TGTGCCAGCACTTCGACAGGGGGCGCGGTTGGCTACACCTTC. Its protein is CASTSTGGAVGYTF.

Here the CDR3 reads CASSRGLYGELFF. CDR3 nucleotides: TGTGCCAGCAGCAGGGGACTATACGGGGAGCTGTTTTTT. The J gene is TRBJ2-2, the V gene TRBV5-4; TRBD2 matches at 7 bases. The CDR3 length is 13 residues. The trim removed 4 bases at V and 7 bases at J, leaving 4 bases unmatched. The germline V gene encodes CDR1 SGHNT and CDR2 YYREEE (reference sequence).

This chain joins TRBV21-1 and TRBJ1-5; the listed D gene, TRBD1, was not tested against the DNA. TRBV21-1 is a pseudogene. The CDR3 is 17 residues long. CDR3 nucleotide sequence: TGTGCCAGCAGCAAATCCCCGACAGGCCTAAGCAATCAGCCCCAGCATTTT. Its translation: CASSKSPTGLSNQPQHF.

The chain recombines TRBV18 with TRBJ2-3; a weak D match, TRBD1 (6 bases). Germline lookup yields CDR1 KGHSH and CDR2 LQKENI. This CDR3 spans 18 amino acids. The V gene lost 6 bases and the J gene lost 4 bases, with 26 bases spanning the gap. In DNA form, the CDR3 reads TGTGCCAGCTCGCCTTCGCTCTGGGGACAAGCATCGCCAGATACGCAGTATTTT. Encoded protein: CASSPSLWGQASPDTQYF.

Regarding this clone: Different DNA sequences within this sample yield the same CDR3. CDR3 DNA: TGTGCCAGCAGCTTAGGGCCTCAAGAGACCCAGTACTTC. It translates to CASSLGPQETQYF. The chain has TRBV7-3 and TRBJ2-5; D is undetermined. With 2 bases removed from V and 2 bases from J, the gap between germline ends came to 6 bases. The CDR3 spans 13 residues. Germline V gene data show CDR1 as SGHTA and CDR2 as FQGTGA.

The V call is TRBV11-2, the J call TRBJ1-3; TRBD1 matches 7 bases. The J segment lost 4 bases and the V segment lost 4 bases, leaving 4 bases of the junction unmatched. The CDR3 length is 14 residues. The V gene's germline CDR1 is SGHAT and CDR2 FQNNGV. CDR3 sequence: CASSSTTGGNTIYF. The CDR3 bases are TGTGCCAGCAGCTCAACGACAGGGGGAAACACCATATATTTT.

This sequence joins TRBV27 and TRBJ1-1; D call uncertain. The CDR3 contains 15 residues. V was shortened by 5 bases and J by 4 bases, with 17 bases between the two germline ends. Germline CDR1 reads MNHEY; CDR2 reads SMNVEV (reference sequence). The CDR3 loop reads CASSPLDAGSTEAFF. CDR3 bases: TGTGCCAGCAGTCCACTCGATGCGGGGTCCACTGAAGCTTTCTTT.

The chain is built from TRBV7-2 and TRBJ1-1; TRBD1 matches at 8 bases. Per germline, CDR1 SGHTA and CDR2 FQGNSA. V shed 5 bases, J shed 0 bases, and the junction held 5 bases outside the gene matches. CDR3 size: 15 residues. This CDR3 is CASSPRQGLNTEAFF. CDR3 coding DNA: TGTGCCAGCAGCCCCAGACAGGGGTTGAACACTGAAGCTTTCTTT.

V is TRBV6-1 and J is TRBJ2-1; tentative D call: TRBD2 (5 bases). The V end lost 2 bases, the J end lost 2 bases, and 10 bases lay between the germline ends. The CDR3 spans 15 residues. Germline V CDR1 and CDR2: MNHNS, SASEGT. Here the CDR3 DNA reads TGTGCCAGCAGTGAACTCAGAGGGACCTACAATGAGCAGTTCTTC. It codes for CASSELRGTYNEQFF.

This clone was observed a single time. V is TRBV5-5 and J is TRBJ1-2; TRBD1 aligns across 10 bases. Germline V gene lookup returns CDR1 SGHKS and CDR2 YYEKEE (reference sequence). The CDR3 spans 15 residues. With 2 bases clipped from V and 1 base from J, the junction kept 2 bases outside the gene matches. In nucleotides, the CDR3 is TGTGCCAGCAGCTTCCGGGACAGGGGTAACTATGGCTACACCTTC. As protein: CASSFRDRGNYGYTF. The full variable domain, with the rest looked up from reference TRBV5-5 and TRBJ1-2, is DAGVTQSPTHLIKTRGQQVTLRCSPISGHKSVSWYQQVLGQGPQFIFQYYEKEERGRGNFPDRFSARQFPNYSSELNVNALLLGDSALYLCASSFRDRGNYGYTFGSGTRLTVV.

This clone was detected only once. The chain couples TRBV7-2 to TRBJ1-4; D is uncertain. From germline, CDR1 is SGHTA and CDR2 FQGNSA. CDR3 length: 16 amino acids. V lost 5 bases and J lost 8, with 21 bases in between. The CDR3 loop reads CASSQSPGRMGEKLFF. The CDR3 DNA sequence: TGTGCCAGCAGCCAAAGCCCGGGAAGGATGGGGGAAAAACTGTTTTTT.

The chain carries TRBV5-1 and TRBJ1-1, with D maybe TRBD1 (6 bases). Trimming pared 2 bases from V and 1 base from J, leaving 12 bases between. The CDR3 has 15 residues. The germline V gene has CDR1 SGHRS and CDR2 YFSETQ. CDR3 sequence reads: CASSFAGAQNTEAFF. CDR3 DNA: TGCGCCAGCAGCTTTGCAGGGGCCCAGAACACTGAAGCTTTCTTT.

This chain connects TRBV3-1 (or the pseudogene TRBV3-2) to TRBJ1-6; weak D call: TRBD1 (6 bases). V lost 1 base and J lost 7, with 14 bases in between. The germline CDR1 and CDR2 sequences are LGHDT and YNNKEL (reference sequence). The CDR3 covers 16 residues. This CDR3 is CASSQVGGGGNSPLHF. Here the CDR3 DNA reads TGTGCCAGCAGCCAAGTAGGAGGGGGAGGGAATTCACCCCTCCACTTT.

This clone was seen a handful of times. The DNA of the CDR3 is TGTGCCAGCACCCACCGGGGGGTACGTAATGAAAAACTGTTTTTT. Its protein is CASTHRGVRNEKLFF. The rearrangement uses TRBV28 and TRBJ1-4, with D maybe TRBD1 (5 bases). The germline CDR1 and CDR2 sequences are MDHEN and SYDVKM. The CDR3 consists of 15 residues. V dropped 7 bases and J dropped 4 bases, with 16 bases sitting between them.

This chain connects TRBV7-9 to TRBJ1-3; D is undetermined. The germline V gene has CDR1 SEHNR and CDR2 FQNEAQ (reference sequence). V lost 3 bases and J 8 bases, leaving 8 bases between the germline ends. This CDR3 has 12 amino acids. The DNA of the CDR3 is TGTGCCAGCAGCTTTGTCGAGGACACCATATATTTT. The encoded protein is CASSFVEDTIYF.

This chain connects TRBV10-2 to TRBJ2-7; 10 positions agree with TRBD1. This CDR3 comprises 16 residues. Losses at the gene ends were 4 bases for V and 7 bases for J; bases not matched to a gene: 13. CDR1 is WSHSY, CDR2 SAAADI, per germline. CDR3 residues: CASSVGTGDNRGEQYF. The CDR3 DNA sequence: TGCGCCAGCAGTGTGGGGACAGGGGACAACCGGGGGGAGCAGTACTTC.

This chain joins TRBV7-9 and TRBJ1-4, with TRBD1 matching 8 bases. The V and J ends lost 0 bases and 8 bases, in that order; junction bases with no gene match: 5. The CDR3 contains 15 residues. Germline-derived CDR1 and CDR2 are SEHNR and FQNEAQ (reference sequence). The chain's CDR3 is CASSLAPDRDEKLFF. DNA for the CDR3: TGTGCCAGCAGCTTAGCGCCGGACAGGGACGAAAAACTGTTTTTT.

The V gene is TRBV29-1, the J gene TRBJ1-4; perhaps TRBD1 as D (6 bases). V shed 0 bases and J shed 7 bases, with 15 bases lying between them. The germline V gene encodes CDR1 SQVTM and CDR2 ANQGSEA. The CDR3 consists of 15 residues. CDR3 nucleotides: TGCAGCGTTGAAGATGTAGGCAGGGGAACTGAAAAACTGTTTTTT. Protein: CSVEDVGRGTEKLFF.

The J gene is TRBJ1-6, the V gene TRBV6-5; TRBD1 matches 8 bases. J was trimmed by 6 bases and V by 6 bases; bases with no gene match: 4. The CDR3 covers 14 residues. Looked up from germline, CDR1 is MNHEY and CDR2 is SVGAGI. CDR3 in DNA: TGTGCCAGCAGACGACAGGGGAGTAATTCACCCCTCCACTTT. Translating it yields CASRRQGSNSPLHF.

V gene TRBV7-2 combines with J gene TRBJ1-3; 7 bases are a match to TRBD1. The germline gives CDR1 SGHTA, CDR2 FQGNSA. This CDR3 spans 15 amino acids. The J segment lost 4 bases and the V segment lost 0 bases, leaving 3 bases of the junction unmatched. In DNA form, the CDR3 reads TGTGCCAGCAGCTTAGCGCGGGACAGAGGAAACACCATATATTTT. This codes for CASSLARDRGNTIYF.

The chain is built from TRBV6-6 and TRBJ1-1; D perhaps matches TRBD1 (6 bases). There are 14 residues in the CDR3. V gave up 7 bases and J gave up 0 bases, with 12 bases separating them. Per the germline V gene, CDR1 is MNHNY and CDR2 is SVGAGI (reference sequence). The CDR3 coding sequence is TGTGCCAGCACCATAGGACAGATGAACACTGAAGCTTTCTTT. This codes for CASTIGQMNTEAFF.

The rearrangement links TRBV18 to TRBJ2-3, with TRBD1 identical over 8 bases. This CDR3 has 16 amino acids. The ends lost 4 bases at V and 2 bases at J; junction bases unmatched: 8. Germline-derived CDR1 and CDR2 are KGHSH and LQKENI. The CDR3 loop reads CASSLTGVYITDTQYF. The CDR3 DNA sequence: TGTGCCAGCTCACTGACAGGGGTTTATATCACAGATACGCAGTATTTT.

The chain recombines TRBV18 with TRBJ1-4; tentatively, D is TRBD1 (6 bases). Per germline, CDR1 KGHSH and CDR2 LQKENI. Trimming removed 8 bases at V and 7 bases at J, with 14 bases between. This CDR3 has 13 amino acids. The CDR3 bases are TGTGCCAGCACAAGGGGGAGTGTTGAAAAACTGTTTTTT. This codes for CASTRGSVEKLFF.

V and J are TRBV3-1 (or the pseudogene TRBV3-2) and TRBJ2-7, with TRBD2 identical over 12 bases. The CDR3 length is 13 residues. J was trimmed by 12 bases and V by 1 base; bases with no gene match: 4. Germline V CDR1 and CDR2: LGHDT, YNNKEL (reference sequence). CDR3 nucleotides: TGTGCCAGCAGCCAAGTTCTAGCGGGAGGGGTGTACTTC. This codes for CASSQVLAGGVYF.

The gene calls are TRBV2 and TRBJ2-7; the match to TRBD1 covers 8 bases. The CDR3 is made up of 15 amino acids. Losses at the gene ends were 1 base for V and 6 bases for J; bases not matched to a gene: 8. Germline values: CDR1 SNHLY, CDR2 FYNNEI. The CDR3 loop is CASSEVPTGAGEQYF. The CDR3 DNA reads TGTGCCAGCAGTGAAGTTCCGACAGGGGCGGGCGAGCAGTACTTC.

This clone was observed once. The V call is TRBV28, the J call TRBJ2-7, with D possibly being TRBD1 (5 bases). The germline V and J ends were trimmed by 7 bases and 2 bases, with 15 bases remaining between them. Germline V gene sequence: CDR1 MDHEN, CDR2 SYDVKM. This CDR3 is 14 amino acids long. In DNA, the CDR3 is TGTGCCAGCACCTTGGGGCCAGCCCCCTACGAGCAGTACTTC. It encodes CASTLGPAPYEQYF.

This chain uses TRBV7-9 with TRBJ2-1, with TRBD1 matching 8 bases. V was pared by 6 bases and J by 4 bases, with 8 bases of the junction left unmatched. The germline V gene encodes CDR1 SEHNR and CDR2 FQNEAQ (reference sequence). The CDR3 length is 15 residues. In nucleotides, the CDR3 is TGTGCCAGCAGACGTACCGGGACAGGTTACAATGAGCAGTTCTTC. Amino acid sequence: CASRRTGTGYNEQFF. Full variable domain (rest looked up from reference TRBV7-9 and TRBJ2-1): DTGVSQNPRHKITKRGQNVTFRCDPISEHNRLYWYRQTLGQGPEFLTYFQNEAQLEKSRLLSDRFSAERPKGSFSTLEIQRTEQGDSAMYLCASRRTGTGYNEQFFGPGTRLTVL.